Below, 17 T cell receptor beta chains from the same sample are listed, as sequenced in a study of radiotherapy plus CTLA-4 blockade in lung cancer. Repertoires were generated with immunoSEQ multiplex PCR, while TCRdb's copy carries only in-frame clones and drops some. This table holds about 97,000 clones, approximately 74% found once. The source material was peripheral blood, sampled from a patient treated with radiotherapy plus ipilimumab. These receptors were collected from a human donor with non-small cell lung cancer who had a partial response to radiotherapy plus ipilimumab. Some clones in this sample may be carry-over from other donors' samples.

This clone has just one count. This chain connects TRBV9 to TRBJ2-1; 7 nucleotides align to TRBD2. The CDR3 runs to 15 residues. With 2 bases clipped from V and 8 bases from J, the junction kept 10 bases outside the gene matches. The germline gives CDR1 SGDLS, CDR2 YYNGEE. CDR3 in amino acids: CASSVLAGAPHEQFF. DNA for the CDR3: TGTGCCAGCAGCGTCTTGGCGGGAGCACCACATGAGCAGTTCTTC.

The chain couples TRBV7-2 to TRBJ2-7; D unclear. The CDR3 spans 13 residues. V lost 5 bases to trimming and J lost 2 bases, with 10 bases between them. CDR1 and CDR2 (germline): SGHTA, FQGNSA. CDR3 sequence (DNA): TGTGCCAGCAGCATCGGGTCTGCCTACGAGCAGTACTTC. It specifies CASSIGSAYEQYF.

This chain links TRBV28 with TRBJ2-1, with 10 bases lining up with TRBD1. V trimming: 6 bases; J trimming: 10 bases; junction bases outside the gene matches: 15. The CDR3 has 16 residues. Germline CDR1 reads MDHEN; CDR2 reads SYDVKM. The CDR3 bases are TGTGCCAGCAGCTTTCCCCGGGACAGGGGTTCTCGGGAGCAGTTCTTC. Protein sequence: CASSFPRDRGSREQFF.

CDR3 DNA sequence: TGCGCCAGCAGCCAAGAATCCATCCCAGCGGGAGTGCGGTACAATGAGCAGTTCTTC. It specifies CASSQESIPAGVRYNEQFF. This rearrangement joins TRBV4-1 to TRBJ2-1; 8 nucleotides agree with TRBD2. Germline V gene data show CDR1 as MGHRA and CDR2 as YSYEKL. CDR3 size: 19 residues. Trimming removed 0 bases from V and 4 bases from J; junction bases left unmatched: 14.

This clone has a handful of counts. CDR3 DNA: TGTGCCAGTAGACCCCGGGACAGCGGAAACACTGAAGCTTTCTTT. This sequence encodes CASRPRDSGNTEAFF. The chain carries TRBV19 and TRBJ1-1; TRBD1 aligns across 7 bases. The CDR3 is 15 residues long. After removal of 6 bases from V and 2 bases from J, the junction contained 9 bases not matched to a gene. CDR1 and CDR2 (germline): LNHDA, SQIVND (reference sequence). Variable domain in full (rest from reference TRBV19 and TRBJ1-1): DGGITQSPKYLFRKEGQNVTLSCEQNLNHDAMYWYRQDPGQGLRLIYYSQIVNDFQKGDIAEGYSVSREKKESFPLTVTSAQKNPTAFYLCASRPRDSGNTEAFFGQGTRLTVV.

J is TRBJ2-2 and V is TRBV7-2, with 7 bases matching TRBD2. This CDR3 comprises 18 residues. V shed 7 bases, J shed 6 bases, and the junction held 20 bases outside the gene matches. Germline V CDR1 and CDR2: SGHTA, FQGNSA. In DNA, the CDR3 is TGTGCCAGCAACAATCTGAAGGGACTATCTACGCCCGCCGGGGAGCTGTTTTTT. The encoded protein is CASNNLKGLSTPAGELFF. The variable domain in full, completed from reference TRBV7-2 and TRBJ2-2, reads GAGVSQSPSNKVTEKGKDVELRCDPISGHTALYWYRQSLGQGLEFLIYFQGNSAPDKSGLPSDRFSAERTGGSVSTLTIQRTQQEDSAVYLCASNNLKGLSTPAGELFFGEGSRLTVL.

This clone was seen a few times. The chain recombines TRBV7-2 with TRBJ2-5, with TRBD2 matching over 13 bases. The V and J ends lost 3 bases and 4 bases, in that order; junction bases with no gene match: 8. The germline V gene encodes CDR1 SGHTA and CDR2 FQGNSA. The CDR3 loop spans 17 amino acids. The chain's CDR3 is CASSFTSGGASGETQYF. CDR3 nucleotides: TGTGCCAGCAGCTTCACTAGCGGGGGGGCCTCAGGAGAGACCCAGTACTTC.

This chain connects TRBV7-2 to TRBJ1-3, with no clear D. Germline V gene lookup returns CDR1 SGHTA and CDR2 FQGNSA. V lost 1 base to trimming and J lost 9 bases, with 16 bases between them. This CDR3 is built from 15 residues. The CDR3 loop is CASSLDSGPRGTIYF. The CDR3 region has the DNA TGTGCCAGCAGCTTAGACAGCGGACCCAGAGGCACCATATATTTT.

This chain uses TRBV11-2 with TRBJ2-7; 7 bases match TRBD2. The CDR3 covers 15 residues. V shed 0 bases and J 3 bases; nucleotides not matched to a gene: 5. The germline V gene has CDR1 SGHAT and CDR2 FQNNGV. The CDR3 DNA reads as TGTGCCAGCAGCTTAGAGACTAGCAGCCTCTACGAGCAGTACTTC. It codes for CASSLETSSLYEQYF.

The V gene is TRBV5-1, the J gene TRBJ1-2; possible D gene TRBD1, 5 bases. Trimming took off 1 base at V and 3 bases at J, with 13 bases between the two ends. Germline V gene sequence: CDR1 SGHRS, CDR2 YFSETQ. The CDR3 extends over 15 amino acids. The CDR3 DNA reads as TGCGCCAGCAGCTTGTACGTTCGCAGGGACTATGGCTACACCTTC. Residues: CASSLYVRRDYGYTF.

The chain recombines TRBV6-1 with TRBJ1-6, with TRBD1 matching over 7 bases. The CDR3 runs 15 residues. After removal of 5 bases from V and 10 bases from J, the junction contained 11 bases not matched to a gene. The germline CDR1 and CDR2 sequences are MNHNS and SASEGT. CDR3 bases: TGTGCCAGCAGTCCGACAGGGATATTCGGGTCACCCCTCCACTTT. It specifies CASSPTGIFGSPLHF.

This rearrangement joins TRBV7-2 to TRBJ2-2; D possibly corresponds to TRBD2 (5 bases). V was pared by 7 bases and J by 1 base, with 25 bases between. This CDR3 has 19 residues. CDR1 and CDR2 from the germline V gene are SGHTA and FQGNSA. CDR3 in DNA: TGTGCCAGCAAGGAGTTTAGCGCGTCGGGGAGACAGAACACCGGGGAGCTGTTTTTT. This codes for CASKEFSASGRQNTGELFF.

The V gene is TRBV29-1, the J gene TRBJ1-4; no definite D call. CDR1 is SQVTM and CDR2 is ANQGSEA in the germline V gene. V dropped 3 bases and J dropped 7 bases, with 9 bases sitting between them. CDR3 length: 12 amino acids. The CDR3 DNA follows: TGCAGCGTTGACAAGGGAGGTGAAAAACTGTTTTTT. Protein: CSVDKGGEKLFF.

The chain recombines TRBV11-3 with TRBJ1-3; 8 positions match TRBD1. CDR1 is SGHNT and CDR2 is YENEEA in the germline V gene. After removal of 5 bases from V and 4 bases from J, the junction contained 4 bases not matched to a gene. The CDR3 runs 14 residues. The CDR3 is CASSRTGLGNTIYF. The CDR3 DNA reads as TGTGCCAGCAGCCGGACAGGGCTCGGAAACACCATATATTTT.

The CDR3 sequence: CASSEVRGDRGGYTF. The DNA of the CDR3 is TGTGCCAGCAGTGAAGTCAGGGGGGATCGGGGTGGCTACACCTTC. J is TRBJ1-2 and V is TRBV2, with TRBD1 identical over 7 bases. This CDR3 is 15 amino acids long. Trimming took 1 base from V and 7 from J; bases not matched to a gene: 9. The germline V gene has CDR1 SNHLY and CDR2 FYNNEI.

This clone was seen only once. The CDR3 sequence is CASSLDLASPSYEQYF. CDR3 coding DNA: TGTGCCAGCAGCTTAGATCTAGCCAGCCCCTCCTACGAGCAGTACTTC. This chain uses TRBV7-8 with TRBJ2-7; D possibly corresponds to TRBD2 (5 bases). Trimming shortened V by 1 base and J by 0 bases, and 13 bases separated the two germline ends. The CDR3 extends over 16 amino acids. Per germline, CDR1 SGHVS and CDR2 FQNEAQ. The full variable domain, with the rest looked up from reference TRBV7-8 and TRBJ2-7, is GAGVSQSPRYKVAKRGQDVALRCDPISGHVSLFWYQQALGQGPEFLTYFQNEAQLDKSGLPSDRFFAERPEGSVSTLKIQRTQQEDSAVYLCASSLDLASPSYEQYFGPGTRLTVT.

The V call is TRBV27, the J call TRBJ2-7; D not certain. From germline, CDR1 is MNHEY and CDR2 SMNVEV (reference sequence). V was clipped by 3 bases and J by 2 bases, with 11 bases between them. The CDR3 extends over 14 amino acids. The CDR3 coding sequence is TGTGCCAGCAGTTTTAGGAGTCGGACCTACGAGCAGTACTTC. Protein sequence: CASSFRSRTYEQYF.